These 6 T cell receptor beta chains were sequenced from one sample in a study of OX40 agonist ivuxolimab in advanced cancers. Using immunoSEQ multiplex PCR, the repertoire was profiled, and TCRdb retains in-frame clones only, with some absent. The sample carries about 36,000 clones, just under 80% recorded once. This specimen consisted of CD4+ or CD8+ T cells sorted from blood, obtained in a trial of the OX40 agonist ivuxolimab. These receptors were collected from an adult with an advanced solid tumor such as melanoma, head and neck, liver or kidney cancer.

The chain links TRBV5-6 to TRBJ2-3; a weak D match, TRBD1 (5 bases). The CDR3 sequence is 18 residues long. Germline values: CDR1 SGHDT, CDR2 YYEEEE. V lost 1 base to trimming and J lost 2 bases, with 20 bases between them. The DNA of the CDR3 is TGTGCCAGCAGCTTGAGGAATTGGGGCGGACCTTTCACAGATACGCAGTATTTT. It codes for CASSLRNWGGPFTDTQYF.

This chain joins TRBV7-2 and TRBJ1-2; D ambiguous. This CDR3 is built from 13 residues. V was trimmed by 2 bases and J by 6 bases, leaving 10 bases between them. Germline V gene data show CDR1 as SGHTA and CDR2 as FQGNSA. CDR3 nucleotide sequence: TGTGCCAGCAGCTTAACGGAACGTGATGGCTACACCTTC. Protein: CASSLTERDGYTF.

There are a few counts of this clone. The sample holds other DNA sequences that translate to the same CDR3. The V and J genes are TRBV5-4 and TRBJ2-7, with D possibly being TRBD1 (6 bases). Trimming took off 0 bases at V and 2 bases at J, with 6 bases between the two ends. The germline CDR1 and CDR2 sequences are SGHNT and YYREEE (reference sequence). This CDR3 is 13 amino acids long. The chain's CDR3 is CASSLGGPYEQYF. As DNA, the CDR3 is TGTGCCAGCAGCTTGGGGGGGCCCTACGAGCAGTACTTC.

This clone was observed a few times. This chain connects TRBV5-1 to TRBJ1-1, with a weak D call TRBD1 (5 bases). The CDR3 has 14 amino acids. The V end lost 4 bases, the J end lost 0 bases, and 10 bases lay between the germline ends. CDR1 and CDR2 (germline): SGHRS, YFSETQ. The CDR3 is CASSVDSLNTEAFF. CDR3 coding DNA: TGCGCCAGCAGCGTCGACAGTTTGAACACTGAAGCTTTCTTT.

The rearrangement joins TRBV7-9 to TRBJ2-7; D is undetermined. V was trimmed by 1 base and J by 3 bases, leaving 7 bases between them. Germline V lookup: CDR1 SEHNR, CDR2 FQNEAQ (reference sequence). CDR3 size: 13 residues. The CDR3 coding sequence is TGTGCCAGCAGCTTAGTGGAAGGCTACGAGCAGTACTTC. Translated: CASSLVEGYEQYF.

This chain links TRBV19 with TRBJ2-1; 8 nucleotides line up with TRBD1. The CDR3 runs 15 residues. The ends lost 6 bases at V and 5 bases at J; junction bases unmatched: 9. Germline CDR1 and CDR2: LNHDA and SQIVND (reference sequence). CDR3: CASSILRTGNNEQFF. As DNA, the CDR3 is TGTGCCAGTAGCATACTAAGGACAGGGAACAATGAGCAGTTCTTC.